Below, 18 T cell receptor beta chains from the same sample are listed, as sequenced in a study of blood T cell repertoires in COVID-19. Libraries were prepared by immunoSEQ multiplex PCR; TCRdb keeps only in-frame clonotypes and omits some of them. The profile covers almost 250,000 clones, with roughly 86% appearing a single time and under 2% taken by the ten largest. Sequenced: peripheral blood. Every receptor here comes from a woman in her sixties or seventies who had recovered from COVID-19.

The V call is TRBV7-2, the J call TRBJ1-4; tentatively, D is TRBD1 (5 bases). The CDR3 runs to 16 residues. V was pared by 5 bases and J by 2 bases, with 15 bases between. Germline lookup yields CDR1 SGHTA and CDR2 FQGNSA. CDR3 bases: TGTGCCAGCAGCCGCGGGGGGTTAGGGACTAATGAAAAACTGTTTTTT. It is translated as CASSRGGLGTNEKLFF.

CDR3 sequence (DNA): TGTGCCAGCAGCCTCTTAGGGAGCTATGGCTACACCTTC. It codes for CASSLLGSYGYTF. This rearrangement joins TRBV11-2 to TRBJ1-2; D gene unclear. The CDR3 consists of 13 residues. Germline V lookup: CDR1 SGHAT, CDR2 FQNNGV. Trimming left V 5 bases short and J 4 bases short, with 11 bases between.

The gene calls are TRBV24-1 and TRBJ1-1; maybe TRBD1 (5 bases). This CDR3 is 12 amino acids long. Trimming cost V 3 bases and J 8 bases, with 9 bases left between them. The V gene's germline CDR1 is KGHDR and CDR2 SFDVKD. The DNA of the CDR3 is TGTGCCACCAGTGATCTACAGGAAGAAGCTTTCTTT. It is translated as CATSDLQEEAFF.

This chain uses TRBV9 with TRBJ1-2; 8 bases match TRBD1. The germline V gene encodes CDR1 SGDLS and CDR2 YYNGEE. The CDR3 spans 16 residues. V was pared by 3 bases and J by 3 bases, with 10 bases of the junction left unmatched. Written as DNA, the CDR3 is TGTGCCAGCAGCGGATGGACAGGGAGTGTGCACTATGGCTACACCTTC. As protein: CASSGWTGSVHYGYTF.

The chain couples TRBV28 to TRBJ1-6, with 10 bases aligning to TRBD1. This CDR3 spans 18 amino acids. V lost 4 bases and J lost 1; bases outside the gene matches: 7. Germline assignment: CDR1 MDHEN and CDR2 SYDVKM. CDR3 sequence reads: CASSSYQDRGSYNSPLHF. In DNA form, the CDR3 reads TGTGCCAGCAGTTCGTACCAGGACAGGGGGTCCTATAATTCACCCCTCCACTTT.

This clone appeared a single time. This chain uses TRBV5-5 with TRBJ1-1; a weak D match, TRBD1 (5 bases). The CDR3 runs 12 residues. Trimming left V 4 bases short and J 5 bases short, with 9 bases between. Germline values: CDR1 SGHKS, CDR2 YYEKEE (reference sequence). For the CDR3, the DNA is TGTGCCAGCAGCCTGCAGGGAACTGAAGCTTTCTTT. Protein product: CASSLQGTEAFF.

The chain couples TRBV7-2 to TRBJ2-2; 7 bases line up with TRBD2. This CDR3 has 16 residues. CDR1 and CDR2 (germline): SGHTA, FQGNSA. The V and J ends lost 1 base and 1 base, in that order; junction bases with no gene match: 3. CDR3 amino acids: CASSLEGGGNTGELFF. The DNA for the CDR3 is TGTGCCAGCAGCTTAGAGGGCGGGGGGAACACCGGGGAGCTGTTTTTT.

This clone was observed once. The rearrangement joins TRBV5-1 to TRBJ2-1; 8 bases are a match to TRBD2. The CDR3 runs to 15 residues. J was trimmed by 4 bases and V by 0 bases; bases with no gene match: 3. CDR1 is SGHRS, CDR2 YFSETQ, per germline. Here the CDR3 reads CASSLASGGYNEQFF. The CDR3 DNA sequence: TGCGCCAGCAGCTTGGCCAGCGGGGGTTACAATGAGCAGTTCTTC.

The chain combines TRBV7-3 with TRBJ2-3; TRBD1 agrees at 7 bases. The V segment lost 1 base and the J segment 3 bases; nucleotides outside the gene matches: 1. The V gene's germline CDR1 is SGHTA and CDR2 FQGTGA. The CDR3 runs to 14 residues. CDR3 sequence reads: CASSLRGQTDTQYF. The CDR3 DNA follows: TGTGCCAGCAGCTTAAGGGGACAGACAGATACGCAGTATTTT.

The chain links TRBV5-1 to TRBJ2-2; TRBD1 might be the D (6 bases). Germline loops: CDR1 SGHRS, CDR2 YFSETQ. CDR3 length: 15 residues. V was cut by 4 bases and J by 3 bases, with 13 bases left in between. This chain's CDR3 is CASSSLGTHTGELFF. For the CDR3, the DNA is TGCGCCAGCAGCAGCTTAGGGACACACACCGGGGAGCTGTTTTTT.

The chain carries TRBV2 and TRBJ2-1, with D possibly TRBD1 on 5 matching bases. Germline CDR1 reads SNHLY; CDR2 reads FYNNEI. CDR3 length: 11 residues. Trimming shortened V by 7 bases and J by 5 bases, and 6 bases separated the two germline ends. The DNA for the CDR3 is TGTGCCAGCAAGGACAACAATGAGCAGTTCTTC. Residues: CASKDNNEQFF.

The genes are TRBV5-6 and TRBJ2-7; D may be TRBD2 (5 bases). In germline, CDR1 is SGHDT, CDR2 YYEEEE. The CDR3 sequence is 12 residues long. The V end was cut by 4 bases, the J end by 5 bases, with 10 bases between. The CDR3 region has the DNA TGTGCCAGCAGCCAAACACTAGACGAGCAGTACTTC. Protein: CASSQTLDEQYF.

The CDR3 loop reads CASSYRAGDSYEQYF. The CDR3 nucleotides are TGTGCCAGCAGTTACAGGGCGGGGGACTCCTACGAGCAGTACTTC. This chain links TRBV6-6 with TRBJ2-7, with 7 positions matching TRBD2. V trimming: 2 bases; J trimming: 0 bases; junction bases outside the gene matches: 4. CDR3 length: 15 residues. Per germline, CDR1 MNHNY and CDR2 SVGAGI (reference sequence).

The rearrangement joins TRBV14 to TRBJ2-5; a possible D gene is TRBD2 (6 bases). This CDR3 region has 14 residues. The germline V gene has CDR1 SGHDN and CDR2 FVKESK. V was trimmed by 3 bases and J by 5 bases, leaving 13 bases between them. The CDR3 nucleotides read TGTGCCAGCAGCCAGGATGGAGGGAGGGAGACCCAGTACTTC. It is translated as CASSQDGGRETQYF.

This sequence joins TRBV7-2 and TRBJ2-3, with 7 bases lining up with TRBD1. The CDR3 extends over 17 amino acids. Germline loops: CDR1 SGHTA, CDR2 FQGNSA. V shed 3 bases and J 2 bases; nucleotides not matched to a gene: 11. The CDR3 here is CASSFIRDRILTDTQYF. CDR3 nucleotides: TGTGCCAGCAGCTTTATCCGGGACAGAATACTCACAGATACGCAGTATTTT.

V gene TRBV28 combines with J gene TRBJ2-7; D gene uncertain. The CDR3 is made up of 12 amino acids. Looked up from germline, CDR1 is MDHEN and CDR2 is SYDVKM. Trimming took 6 bases from V and 6 from J, leaving 12 bases between them. The CDR3 spells CASSLTFGEQYF. The CDR3 DNA reads TGTGCCAGCAGCCTCACTTTTGGCGAGCAGTACTTC.

V usage is TRBV7-2 and J usage is TRBJ2-2; the match to TRBD2 covers 8 bases. The CDR3 spans 16 residues. Germline CDR1 SGHTA, CDR2 FQGNSA. V was clipped by 2 bases and J by 6 bases; unmatched bases: 8. CDR3 sequence (DNA): TGTGCCAGCAGCTTAACGGCGGGGGGCGAGGCCGGGGAGCTGTTTTTT. Translated: CASSLTAGGEAGELFF.

The chain links TRBV9 to TRBJ2-1, with 8 positions matching TRBD2. This CDR3 region has 15 residues. V lost 4 bases, J lost 4 bases, and 7 bases stayed unmatched. Looked up from germline, CDR1 is SGDLS and CDR2 is YYNGEE. The CDR3 bases are TGTGCCAGCAGCAGACTCGGGGGGGCGTACAATGAGCAGTTCTTC. It codes for CASSRLGGAYNEQFF.